Following are 28 T cell receptor beta chains from one sample sequenced in a study of T cells in Graves' hyperthyroidism and ophthalmopathy. RNA transcripts gave rise to amplified TCR beta CDR3 regions. A set of HTBI primers served as the primers for a first-round RT-PCR of the TCR CDR3. TCRdb re-analysed the multiplex PCR reads in MiXCR, keeping a single row per CDR3 protein. The repertoire holds around 620,000 distinct CDR3 sequences, with 46% as singletons. The specimen was peripheral blood or thyroid tissue (not recorded which). These receptors originate from an adult woman with Graves' disease, either hyperthyroidism or ophthalmopathy (not recorded which).

The chain employs TRBV29-1 and TRBJ1-1; D is unclear. The germline gives CDR1 SQVTM, CDR2 ANQGSEA. Trimming shortened V by 7 bases and J by 3 bases, and 12 bases separated the two germline ends. The CDR3 runs 12 residues. The CDR3: CSGGAADTEAFF. CDR3 nucleotide sequence: TGCAGCGGGGGTGCGGCGGACACTGAAGCTTTCTTT.

The chain links TRBV29-1 to TRBJ2-5; a weak D match, TRBD2 (6 bases). CDR1 and CDR2 from the germline V gene are SQVTM and ANQGSEA. The CDR3 spans 12 residues. V lost 8 bases and J 2 bases, leaving 12 bases between the germline ends. CDR3 DNA: TGCAGCTTATTGGAGGGACAAGAGACCCAGTACTTC. Its translation: CSLLEGQETQYF.

The CDR3, as DNA: TGTGCCAGCGCGAATTCACCCCTCCACTTT. It codes for CASANSPLHF. The chain carries TRBV12-3 or TRBV12-4 and TRBJ1-6; D remains ambiguous. The length of the CDR3 is 10 residues. The ends were cut back, 8 bases at V and 7 bases at J, with 3 bases in the middle.

This clonotype was found many times. J is TRBJ2-7 and V is TRBV5-1; maybe TRBD2 (6 bases). Germline-derived CDR1 and CDR2 are SGHRS and YFSETQ. The CDR3 has 13 residues. The V end was cut by 4 bases, the J end by 5 bases, with 13 bases between. The DNA for the CDR3 is TGCGCCAGCAGCCCGGGAGAGGTCCACGAGCAGTACTTC. Translation: CASSPGEVHEQYF.

This sequence joins TRBV4-3 and TRBJ1-2, with a possible D match to TRBD1 (5 bases). The CDR3 sequence is 15 residues long. V was clipped by 0 bases and J by 4 bases, with 12 bases between them. Germline V gene sequence: CDR1 LGHNA, CDR2 YSLEER. In DNA, the CDR3 is TGCGCCAGCAGCCAAGATTCAGGGTTCGTCTATGGCTACACCTTC. As protein: CASSQDSGFVYGYTF.

The chain employs TRBV5-6 and TRBJ2-1; a possible D gene is TRBD1 (6 bases). Trimming removed 2 bases from V and 5 bases from J, with 11 bases in between. The CDR3 covers 14 residues. Germline loops: CDR1 SGHDT, CDR2 YYEEEE. In nucleotides, the CDR3 is TGTGCCAGCAGCTTAAGGGGGATGAACAATGAGCAGTTCTTC. It codes for CASSLRGMNNEQFF.

This clonotype was seen at least ten times. This chain joins TRBV28 and TRBJ1-2; D gene unclear. The CDR3 has 12 residues. CDR1 and CDR2 (germline): MDHEN, SYDVKM. CDR3 sequence: CAAGDETYGYTF. In DNA, the CDR3 is TGTGCGGCAGGTGACGAGACGTATGGCTACACCTTC.

This clonotype was found many times. V usage is TRBV12-3 or TRBV12-4 and J usage is TRBJ1-6; 9 nucleotides agree with TRBD1. The CDR3 sequence is 17 residues long. V shed 6 bases and J 7 bases; nucleotides not matched to a gene: 13. The CDR3 protein is CASRPGQGSFKNSPLHF. The CDR3 coding sequence is TGTGCCAGCAGACCGGGACAGGGTAGTTTTAAAAATTCACCCCTCCACTTT.

The genes are TRBV9 and TRBJ2-7, with 11 bases matching TRBD2. The CDR3 runs to 16 residues. Germline V gene sequence: CDR1 SGDLS, CDR2 YYNGEE. The J segment lost 5 bases and the V segment lost 3 bases, leaving 10 bases of the junction unmatched. In nucleotides, the CDR3 is TGTGCCAGCAGCGACCGACTAGCGGGGAACCTCGACGAGCAGTACTTC. Its protein is CASSDRLAGNLDEQYF.

In this sample, this clonotype turned up many times. The J gene is TRBJ2-5, the V gene TRBV29-1; tentatively, D is TRBD1 (5 bases). From germline, CDR1 is SQVTM and CDR2 ANQGSEA. Trimming took 7 bases from V and 5 from J, leaving 20 bases between them. This CDR3 has 14 amino acids. For the CDR3, the DNA is TGCAGCGCCATACTCCAGGGCAAGGGGGAGACCCAGTACTTC. Its translation is CSAILQGKGETQYF.

Ten or more counts support this clonotype. An end of the junction does not agree with germline; a read error may underlie this. V gene TRBV9 combines with J gene TRBJ1-5; 7 bases match TRBD1. The CDR3 runs to 16 residues. Germline CDR1 SGDLS, CDR2 YYNGEE. The CDR3 protein is CTSSAHGQEAGQPQHF. CDR3 coding DNA: TGTACCAGCAGCGCGCACGGACAGGAGGCGGGTCAGCCCCAGCATTTT.

The CDR3 is CASTKGFGVQPQHF. The DNA for the CDR3 is TGCGCCAGCACCAAAGGCTTTGGGGTTCAGCCCCAGCATTTT. This chain joins TRBV4-1 and TRBJ1-5, with D hard to call. The germline CDR1 and CDR2 sequences are MGHRA and YSYEKL. Trimming left V 7 bases short and J 6 bases short, with 16 bases between. The CDR3 extends over 14 amino acids.

This clonotype was observed many times. The chain is built from TRBV24-1 and TRBJ2-3; weak D call: TRBD1 (5 bases). Germline V gene data show CDR1 as KGHDR and CDR2 as SFDVKD. The CDR3 loop spans 15 amino acids. Trimming stripped 0 bases from V and 4 bases from J, with 10 bases between. CDR3 protein: CATSDLGAGADTQYF. The DNA for the CDR3 is TGTGCCACCAGTGATTTGGGGGCCGGAGCAGATACGCAGTATTTT.

This clonotype appeared a few times. The gene calls are TRBV7-3 and TRBJ1-5, with D possibly matching TRBD1 (6 bases). The CDR3 consists of 13 residues. Germline V CDR1 and CDR2: SGHTA, FQGTGA. Trimming removed 4 bases at V and 4 bases at J, with 8 bases between. The CDR3 spells CASSSGQNQPQHF. CDR3 in DNA: TGTGCCAGCAGCTCCGGACAGAATCAGCCCCAGCATTTT. Filled out from reference TRBV7-3 and TRBJ1-5, the complete variable domain reads GAGVSQTPSNKVTEKGKYVELRCDPISGHTALYWYRQSLGQGPEFLIYFQGTGAADDSGLPNDRFFAVRPEGSVSTLKIQRTERGDSAVYLCASSSGQNQPQHFGDGTRLSIL.

The chain recombines TRBV5-1 with TRBJ1-1; the match to TRBD1 covers 7 bases. Germline CDR1 is SGHRS and CDR2 is YFSETQ. J was trimmed by 0 bases and V by 0 bases; bases with no gene match: 20. The CDR3 length is 21 residues. CDR3 sequence (DNA): TGCGCCAGCAGCTTGGTCATTTCGGGGGGATGGACAGGACCCATGAACACTGAAGCTTTCTTT. This gives the protein CASSLVISGGWTGPMNTEAFF.

Turning to this clonotype: This may be a read error: a much more frequent sequence differs by one nucleotide. V and J are TRBV14 and TRBJ1-4; no definite D call. Looked up from germline, CDR1 is SGHDN and CDR2 is FVKESK. This CDR3 is built from 14 residues. The V end was cut by 3 bases, the J end by 5 bases, with 10 bases between. DNA of the CDR3: TGTGCCAGCAGCCAGGGCAGTTTAAATGAAAAACTGTTTTTT. It encodes CASSQGSLNEKLFF.

This clonotype was observed once. V is TRBV19 and J is TRBJ2-7; 9 bases agree with TRBD1. CDR1 is LNHDA and CDR2 is SQIVND in the germline V gene (reference sequence). J gave up 3 bases and V 4 bases, and 7 bases lay outside the gene matches. This CDR3 is 15 amino acids long. CDR3 sequence (DNA): TGTGCCAGTAGTACACTGGGACAGGGTAACTACGAGCAGTACTTC. Its translation: CASSTLGQGNYEQYF.

This sequence joins TRBV24-1 and TRBJ2-2, with unresolved D. This CDR3 contains 12 residues. Deletions cut 4 bases from V and 2 bases from J, with 1 base between. Germline CDR1 KGHDR, CDR2 SFDVKD. CDR3 loop: CATSDNTGELFF. The CDR3 region has the DNA TGTGCCACCAGTGACAACACCGGGGAGCTGTTTTTT.

The CDR3 region has the DNA TGTGCCAGCAGCTCTGGACTAGCGGGCTTAGGCTACACCTTC. As protein: CASSSGLAGLGYTF. The chain recombines TRBV5-6 with TRBJ1-2, with unresolved D. The CDR3 runs to 14 residues. Per germline, CDR1 SGHDT and CDR2 YYEEEE. The ends were cut back, 3 bases at V and 8 bases at J, with 17 bases in the middle.

The CDR3 loop is CSGGLNYEQYF. In nucleotides, the CDR3 is TGCAGCGGTGGCCTTAACTACGAGCAGTACTTC. The J gene is TRBJ2-7, the V gene TRBV29-1; unclear D gene. Per the germline V gene, CDR1 is SQVTM and CDR2 is ANQGSEA. CDR3 length: 11 residues. Trimming pared 7 bases from V and 3 bases from J, leaving 10 bases between.

The V gene is TRBV12-3 or TRBV12-4, the J gene TRBJ1-1; D is ambiguous. This CDR3 is 15 amino acids long. V was trimmed by 8 bases and J by 1 base, leaving 17 bases between them. For the CDR3, the DNA is TGTGCCAGCGCCAGTCCAGGCCTCGGGAACACTGAAGCTTTCTTT. Its protein is CASASPGLGNTEAFF.

The rearrangement uses TRBV20-1 and TRBJ2-5; 9 nucleotides line up with TRBD2. The V segment lost 1 base and the J segment 5 bases; nucleotides outside the gene matches: 14. In germline, CDR1 is DFQATT, CDR2 SNEGSKA (reference sequence). The CDR3 covers 17 residues. This CDR3 is CSARAVAGAGLGETQYF. The CDR3 coding sequence is TGCAGTGCTAGAGCGGTAGCGGGAGCAGGCCTCGGTGAGACCCAGTACTTC.

This clonotype was counted many times. The gene calls are TRBV5-8 and TRBJ1-5; D call uncertain. The CDR3 sequence is 16 residues long. V was shortened by 4 bases and J by 3 bases, with 17 bases between the two germline ends. From germline, CDR1 is SGHTS and CDR2 YDEGEE. This CDR3 is CASSKRPRPSNQPQHF. The DNA of the CDR3 is TGTGCCAGCAGCAAGAGACCCCGACCGTCCAATCAGCCCCAGCATTTT.

This clonotype was detected ten times or more. The chain employs TRBV6-1 and TRBJ2-5; 7 nucleotides align to TRBD2. Unmatched junction bases numbered 5, after V lost 0 bases and J lost 4 bases. This CDR3 contains 15 residues. Germline lookup yields CDR1 MNHNS and CDR2 SASEGT. The DNA for the CDR3 is TGTGCCAGCAGTGAAGCCGGACGCGGGAGAGAGACCCAGTACTTC. It encodes CASSEAGRGRETQYF.

This clonotype showed up many times. V and J are TRBV10-2 and TRBJ2-7; tentatively, D is TRBD1 or TRBD2 (5 bases each). Trimming cost V 8 bases and J 0 bases, with 8 bases left between them. Germline CDR1 is WSHSY and CDR2 is SAAADI. This CDR3 comprises 12 residues. The CDR3 loop reads CASGDGSYEQYF. DNA for the CDR3: TGCGCCAGCGGGGACGGCTCCTACGAGCAGTACTTC.

This clonotype was seen at least ten times. The chain uses TRBV20-1 and TRBJ2-7, with 7 positions matching TRBD2. Germline V gene lookup returns CDR1 DFQATT and CDR2 SNEGSKA (reference sequence). Losses at the gene ends were 1 base for V and 0 bases for J; bases not matched to a gene: 12. The CDR3 has 17 residues. The CDR3 protein is CSARGFGRTTSSYEQYF. CDR3 nucleotides: TGCAGTGCTAGAGGTTTCGGGAGGACAACGAGCTCCTACGAGCAGTACTTC.

The chain is built from TRBV20-1 and TRBJ2-5; weak D call: TRBD1 (6 bases). V was trimmed by 0 bases and J by 1 base, leaving 12 bases between them. In germline, CDR1 is DFQATT, CDR2 SNEGSKA (reference sequence). This CDR3 spans 15 amino acids. CDR3 in amino acids: CSARDIGQSQETQYF. For the CDR3, the DNA is TGCAGTGCTAGAGATATTGGACAGAGCCAAGAGACCCAGTACTTC.

The gene calls are TRBV7-8 and TRBJ2-7; 7 bases are shared with TRBD1. CDR3 size: 13 residues. Germline V gene lookup returns CDR1 SGHVS and CDR2 FQNEAQ. Trimming took 6 bases from V and 5 from J; bases not matched to a gene: 7. CDR3 amino acids: CASRQTTGNEQYF. CDR3 DNA: TGTGCCAGCAGGCAAACGACAGGGAACGAGCAGTACTTC.